The rows below give T cell receptor beta chains drawn from one sample of a study of cytomegalovirus exposure and HLA in healthy donors. Sequencing was performed with immunoSEQ multiplex PCR; in TCRdb, only in-frame clones are kept and a portion is missing. The sample yields 82,000 or so clones, 90% to 95% seen once. Material: PBMCs. These receptors were obtained from a woman aged 18 to 35 in good health and CMV-seronegative. Each CDR3 is given with its conserved first and last residue. A D gene is named only where the DNA matches it firmly. The size entry is marked missing in some rows and otherwise reads once, few, many or a size class.

TRBV28,TRBJ1-2,-,-,12,CASSPGSYGYTF,TGTGCCAGCAGTCCGGGATCCTATGGCTACACCTTC
TRBV5-3,TRBJ2-4,-,-,15,CARSLLAMGKNIQYF,TGTGCCAGAAGCCTCCTAGCGATGGGCAAAAACATTCAGTACTTC
TRBV19,TRBJ2-7,-,-,15,CASSIKKESSYEQYF,TGTGCCAGTAGTATTAAAAAGGAGAGCTCCTACGAGCAGTACTTC
TRBV10-3,TRBJ1-1,-,-,14,CAISESARSSEAFF,TGTGCCATCAGTGAGTCCGCCAGATCATCTGAAGCTTTCTTT
TRBV6-6,TRBJ2-7,-,-,16,CASSYPGSETTGEQYF,TGTGCCAGCAGTTACCCTGGTAGCGAGACGACTGGAGAGCAGTACTTC
TRBV19,TRBJ2-2,-,TRBD1,14,CASYDRANTGELFF,TGTGCCAGCTACGACAGGGCGAACACCGGGGAGCTGTTTTTT
TRBV6-5,TRBJ2-1,-,TRBD2,15,CASRLRAGGLDEQFF,TGTGCCAGCAGATTACGGGCGGGAGGGCTCGATGAGCAGTTCTTC
TRBV29-1,TRBJ1-1,-,-,13,CSVLEHSNTEAFF,TGCAGCGTTCTAGAACACTCCAACACTGAAGCTTTCTTT
TRBV30,TRBJ1-4,-,TRBD1,14,CAWSPGQGKEKLFF,TGTGCCTGGAGTCCCGGACAGGGAAAAGAAAAACTGTTTTTT
TRBV9,TRBJ2-7,-,-,15,CASSVRGGMTYEQYF,TGTGCCAGCAGCGTAAGGGGCGGGATGACCTACGAGCAGTACTTC
TRBV29-1,TRBJ2-1,-,TRBD2,13,CSVEQRESYEQFF,TGCAGCGTTGAACAGCGGGAGTCTTATGAGCAGTTCTTC
TRBV6-5,TRBJ1-4,-,-,15,CASSYSGSDNEKLFF,TGTGCCAGCAGTTATTCCGGGAGTGACAATGAAAAACTGTTTTTT
TRBV29-1,TRBJ2-2,-,TRBD2,14,CSVDRAGGPGELFF,TGCAGCGTTGATCGGGCGGGAGGGCCCGGGGAGCTGTTTTTT
TRBV7-8,TRBJ2-7,-,TRBD2,20,CASSFPVVAGGPFRAYEQYF,TGTGCCAGCAGCTTTCCCGTGGTAGCGGGAGGGCCGTTTCGAGCCTACGAGCAGTACTTC
TRBV2,TRBJ2-1,-,TRBD2,15,CASRSLAGPYSEQFF,TGTGCCAGCAGATCACTAGCGGGGCCCTACTCGGAGCAGTTCTTC
TRBV11-3,TRBJ2-1,-,-,13,CASSLNTYNEQFF,TGTGCCAGCAGCTTAAATACATACAATGAGCAGTTCTTC
TRBV2,TRBJ2-7,-,TRBD1,14,CASILGQGRVEQYF,TGTGCCAGCATACTGGGACAGGGACGGGTCGAGCAGTACTTC
TRBV7-9,TRBJ2-6,-,-,15,CASSVAGAGANVLTF,TGTGCCAGCAGCGTCGCAGGGGCTGGGGCCAACGTCCTGACTTTC
TRBV11-2,TRBJ1-4,-,-,14,CASSFAGYNEKLFF,TGTGCCAGCAGCTTCGCGGGATATAATGAAAAACTGTTTTTT
TRBV28,TRBJ2-2,-,TRBD1,13,CASSNTGVGELFF,TGTGCCAGCAGCAATACAGGGGTCGGGGAGCTGTTTTTT
TRBV7-6,TRBJ1-5,-,-,15,CASSAGALSNQPQHF,TGTGCCAGCAGCGCGGGAGCCCTTAGTAATCAGCCCCAGCATTTT
TRBV25-1,TRBJ2-1,-,TRBD2,16,CASSVSLAGEDNEQFF,TGTGCCAGCAGTGTATCACTAGCGGGAGAGGATAATGAGCAGTTCTTC
TRBV19,TRBJ1-1,once,-,14,CASTLGAGDTEAFF,TGTGCCAGTACCCTAGGGGCAGGAGACACTGAAGCTTTCTTT
TRBV6-5,TRBJ1-2,-,-,13,CASIGLTDYGYTF,TGTGCCAGCATTGGGTTAACAGACTATGGCTACACCTTC
TRBV15,TRBJ2-5,-,TRBD1,14,CATSRDQGEETQYF,TGTGCCACCAGCAGAGATCAGGGGGAGGAGACCCAGTACTTC